This T cell receptor (beta chain) came from a study of T cell repertoires in cytomegalovirus infection. General study findings and limits: The study identified carriers of CMV plus the relevant HLA from cumulative public TCR beta family frequency. The ex vivo response showed dominance by HLA-C-restricted CMV-specific TCR beta clonotypes.

TCRdb re-called the reads through MiXCR, storing one row per CDR3 protein. The profile shows 150,000 or so distinct CDR3 sequences, approximately 5.9% of them singletons. CDR1 and CDR2 from the germline V gene are MNHEY and SVGEGT. V lost 6 bases and J lost 1, with 12 bases in between. The length of the CDR3 is 14 residues. This clonotype was observed a few times. Its specificity is unknown. This chain links TRBV6-2 or TRBV6-3 with TRBJ1-1; maybe TRBD1 (6 bases). The TCR comes from a human donor in good health (CMV status not recorded). Some clones in this sample may be carry-over from other donors' samples. The specimen was PBMCs. CDR3 loop: CASRGLGQNTEAFF. The CDR3 coding sequence is TGTGCCAGCAGGGGACTGGGACAGAACACTGAAGCTTTCTTT.